There are many counts of the clone carrying this T cell receptor (beta chain). As yet, its antigen is unknown. V dropped 5 bases and J dropped 3 bases, with 10 bases sitting between them. Germline CDR1 MDHEN, CDR2 SYDVKM. CDR3 length: 13 amino acids. One entry per CDR3 protein, called by TCRdb with MiXCR from the 5' RACE reads. The sample yields some 600,000 distinct CDR3 sequences, about a sixth seen once. This specimen comes from a study of T cells after yellow fever vaccination. Study-wide findings and caveats: Post-booster repertoires contained most primary-vaccination clones again (about 95% CD4, roughly 91% CD8).

The specimen was PBMCs, collected less than 6 days after the first yellow fever vaccination. The J gene is TRBJ2-5, the V gene TRBV28; perhaps TRBD1 as D (6 bases). This TCR was recovered from a man aged 18 to 30 who received the YFV17D yellow fever vaccine. The CDR3 bases are TGTGCCAGCAGTCCCACAGGGAAAGAGACCCAGTACTTC. This sequence encodes CASSPTGKETQYF.